One and the same sample provided the 23 T cell receptor beta chains below, sequenced in a study of T cells after yellow fever vaccination. TCRdb ran MiXCR on the 5' RACE reads and lists one entry per CDR3 protein. Of a few hundred thousand distinct CDR3 sequences in the sample, 17% were seen once. The starting material was PBMCs, obtained 5 to 6 days after the first yellow fever vaccination. These receptors were collected from a man aged 18 to 30 who received the YFV17D yellow fever vaccine.

The chain has TRBV20-1 and TRBJ2-7; 9 nucleotides align to TRBD1. The CDR3 extends over 14 amino acids. Germline V gene lookup returns CDR1 DFQATT and CDR2 SNEGSKA (reference sequence). Losses at the gene ends were 5 bases for V and 4 bases for J; bases not matched to a gene: 9. CDR3 sequence reads: CSAQRGTGSYEQYF. The CDR3 DNA reads as TGCAGTGCTCAGCGCGGGACAGGGTCGTACGAGCAGTACTTC.

For the CDR3, the DNA is TGTGCCATCAGCGACTTTTCGTCGGGTCAGCCCCAGCATTTT. Its protein product is CAISDFSSGQPQHF. V gene TRBV10-3 combines with J gene TRBJ1-5; D unresolved. V was shortened by 6 bases and J by 6 bases, with 15 bases between the two germline ends. Germline V gives CDR1 ENHRY, CDR2 SYGVKD. The CDR3 has 14 residues.

V usage is TRBV9 and J usage is TRBJ1-2; D remains unclear. The ends were cut back, 4 bases at V and 3 bases at J, with 10 bases in the middle. CDR1 is SGDLS, CDR2 YYNGEE, per germline. The CDR3 has 13 amino acids. The CDR3, as DNA: TGTGCCAGCAGCCCCATGCTCGACTATGGCTACACCTTC. This translates into CASSPMLDYGYTF.

The V gene is TRBV11-2, the J gene TRBJ1-2; D is perhaps TRBD1 (6 bases). V was shortened by 0 bases and J by 4 bases, with 12 bases between the two germline ends. Germline-derived CDR1 and CDR2 are SGHAT and FQNNGV. The CDR3 runs to 15 residues. CDR3 bases: TGTGCCAGCAGCTTAGATGCTACAGGGACCTATGGCTACACCTTC. Residues: CASSLDATGTYGYTF.

This clonotype was recorded a few times. The gene calls are TRBV6-5 and TRBJ1-1, with 7 bases aligning to TRBD1. Per germline, CDR1 MNHEY and CDR2 SVGAGI. This CDR3 is 13 amino acids long. V gave up 4 bases and J gave up 7 bases; unmatched junction bases: 6. The CDR3 loop is CASSWGQGGEAFF. Here the CDR3 DNA reads TGTGCCAGCAGTTGGGGCCAGGGGGGTGAAGCTTTCTTT.

The CDR3 nucleotides are TGTGCCAGCAGACCCCACAGGGGAAAAAACATTCAGTACTTC. Amino acid sequence: CASRPHRGKNIQYF. This chain joins TRBV28 and TRBJ2-4, with 7 positions matching TRBD1. This CDR3 region has 14 residues. The germline gives CDR1 MDHEN, CDR2 SYDVKM. With 6 bases clipped from V and 4 bases from J, the junction kept 6 bases outside the gene matches.

The V gene is TRBV29-1, the J gene TRBJ2-7; TRBD1 is a possible D gene (6 bases). V was cut by 4 bases and J by 3 bases, with 13 bases left in between. There are 13 residues in the CDR3. Germline assignment: CDR1 SQVTM and CDR2 ANQGSEA. This CDR3 reads CSVGLRGLYEQYF. In nucleotides, the CDR3 is TGCAGCGTTGGCCTCAGGGGTCTCTACGAGCAGTACTTC.

This clonotype was picked up a small number of times. This chain links TRBV5-1 with TRBJ2-3; 10 positions match TRBD1. CDR1 and CDR2 from the germline V gene are SGHRS and YFSETQ. The V segment lost 3 bases and the J segment 5 bases; nucleotides outside the gene matches: 6. This CDR3 region has 15 residues. Here the CDR3 reads CASSSGTGAGDTQYF. The CDR3 DNA reads as TGCGCCAGCAGCTCCGGGACAGGGGCCGGAGATACGCAGTATTTT. Variable domain in full (rest from reference TRBV5-1 and TRBJ2-3): KAGVTQTPRYLIKTRGQQVTLSCSPISGHRSVSWYQQTPGQGLQFLFEYFSETQRNKGNFPGRFSGRQFSNSRSEMNVSTLELGDSALYLCASSSGTGAGDTQYFGPGTRLTVL.

The sample holds a few counts of this clonotype. This chain joins TRBV7-2 and TRBJ2-1; D perhaps matches TRBD2 (6 bases). The V gene lost 6 bases and the J gene lost 5 bases, with 20 bases spanning the gap. CDR1 and CDR2 (germline): SGHTA, FQGNSA. The CDR3 contains 16 residues. The CDR3 nucleotides are TGTGCCAGCAGTTTCGCCGGGACTTCCACCCACAATGAGCAGTTCTTC. Residues: CASSFAGTSTHNEQFF. Drawing the rest from reference TRBV7-2 and TRBJ2-1, the complete variable domain is GAGVSQSPSNKVTEKGKDVELRCDPISGHTALYWYRQSLGQGLEFLIYFQGNSAPDKSGLPSDRFSAERTGGSVSTLTIQRTQQEDSAVYLCASSFAGTSTHNEQFFGPGTRLTVL.

V usage is TRBV20-1 and J usage is TRBJ2-7, with 10 bases lining up with TRBD2. Trimming at V came to 3 bases and at J to 6 bases, leaving 11 bases not matched to a gene. Looked up from germline, CDR1 is DFQATT and CDR2 is SNEGSKA (reference sequence). The CDR3 totals 15 residues. The CDR3 DNA follows: TGCAGTGCTAGTGCGTCACTAGCGGGGAAGGTCGAGCAGTACTTC. Translated: CSASASLAGKVEQYF.

V is TRBV9 and J is TRBJ1-1; 9 bases are shared with TRBD1. Trimming cost V 0 bases and J 4 bases; bases outside gene matches: 4. The CDR3 length is 15 residues. Germline V gene lookup returns CDR1 SGDLS and CDR2 YYNGEE. The CDR3 spells CASSVVQGALTEAFF. The CDR3 region has the DNA TGTGCCAGCAGCGTAGTACAGGGGGCCCTCACTGAAGCTTTCTTT.

The table lists this clonotype with a few counts. The J gene is TRBJ2-1, the V gene TRBV9; the match to TRBD1 covers 10 bases. Germline values: CDR1 SGDLS, CDR2 YYNGEE. J lost 8 bases, V lost 3 bases, and 11 bases had no gene match. This CDR3 has 16 residues. CDR3 amino acids: CASSGGGQGKVDEQFF. In DNA, the CDR3 is TGTGCCAGCAGCGGGGGGGGACAGGGGAAGGTGGATGAGCAGTTCTTC. Full variable domain (missing parts from reference TRBV9 and TRBJ2-1): DSGVTQTPKHLITATGQRVTLRCSPRSGDLSVYWYQQSLDQGLQFLIQYYNGEERAKGNILERFSAQQFPDLHSELNLSSLELGDSALYFCASSGGGQGKVDEQFFGPGTRLTVL.

This chain links TRBV19 with TRBJ2-2; 10 nucleotides align to TRBD1. The CDR3 loop spans 15 amino acids. The germline V gene has CDR1 LNHDA and CDR2 SQIVND (reference sequence). V lost 2 bases, J lost 5 bases, and 2 bases stayed unmatched. The CDR3 spells CASSIMGQGTGELFF. As DNA, the CDR3 is TGTGCCAGTAGTATAATGGGACAGGGGACCGGGGAGCTGTTTTTT.

This clonotype was seen only a few times. The gene calls are TRBV29-1 and TRBJ1-1; weak D call: TRBD1 (6 bases). Germline CDR1 reads SQVTM; CDR2 reads ANQGSEA. The CDR3 totals 15 residues. Trimming removed 4 bases at V and 1 base at J, with 16 bases between. For the CDR3, the DNA is TGCAGCGTTGCAGGCTGGACAGAAACGAACACTGAAGCTTTCTTT. It specifies CSVAGWTETNTEAFF.

V usage is TRBV7-9 and J usage is TRBJ2-2; D ambiguous. Trimming took 8 bases from V and 4 from J, leaving 11 bases between them. CDR1 is SEHNR, CDR2 FQNEAQ, per germline (reference sequence). CDR3 length: 13 residues. CDR3 loop: CASDIRSTGELFF. Written as DNA, the CDR3 is TGTGCCAGCGATATTAGAAGCACCGGGGAGCTGTTTTTT.

This clonotype was observed a few times. The chain carries TRBV7-9 and TRBJ2-7; TRBD1 is a possible D gene (6 bases). The CDR3 loop spans 15 amino acids. Trimming took 4 bases from V and 3 from J, leaving 16 bases between them. Germline values: CDR1 SEHNR, CDR2 FQNEAQ (reference sequence). The CDR3 here is CASSSITGLFYEQYF. Here the CDR3 DNA reads TGTGCCAGCAGCTCCATCACAGGGTTATTCTACGAGCAGTACTTC.

In its sample, this clonotype was seen a few times. The CDR3 reads CASRGYATPENYGYTF. Here the CDR3 DNA reads TGTGCCAGCAGGGGTTACGCCACCCCTGAAAACTATGGCTACACCTTC. The chain carries TRBV12-3 or TRBV12-4 and TRBJ1-2, with D uncertain. V was pared by 6 bases and J by 2 bases, with 19 bases between. CDR3 length: 16 residues.

The gene calls are TRBV7-9 and TRBJ1-6; tentatively, D is TRBD1 (6 bases). The CDR3 is made up of 15 amino acids. Looked up from germline, CDR1 is SEHNR and CDR2 is FQNEAQ (reference sequence). The V end lost 5 bases, the J end lost 6 bases, and 14 bases lay between the germline ends. The CDR3 here is CASSDHGQSNSPLHF. The CDR3 bases are TGTGCCAGCAGCGACCACGGACAGAGTAATTCACCCCTCCACTTT.

The chain recombines TRBV15 with TRBJ1-3; TRBD1 is a possible D gene (5 bases). The germline V gene has CDR1 LNHNV and CDR2 YYDKDF (reference sequence). V gave up 5 bases and J gave up 0 bases, with 11 bases separating them. This CDR3 comprises 15 residues. DNA for the CDR3: TGTGCCACCAGCGTCGACAGAAGCTCTGGAAACACCATATATTTT. Translation gives CATSVDRSSGNTIYF.

This clonotype was counted a few times. This chain joins TRBV24-1 and TRBJ2-1, with TRBD1 matching 8 bases. The CDR3 loop spans 13 amino acids. Germline CDR1 KGHDR, CDR2 SFDVKD. The V and J ends lost 6 bases and 12 bases, in that order; junction bases with no gene match: 9. In DNA form, the CDR3 reads TGTGCCACCAGTTCCACACAGGGGGTCAGGCAGTTCTTC. Residues: CATSSTQGVRQFF.

This clonotype appeared a few times. In DNA, the CDR3 is TGCGCCAGCAGCCAACCTGACAGGGCCCCGAACACCGGGGAGCTGTTTTTT. Protein: CASSQPDRAPNTGELFF. The genes are TRBV4-1 and TRBJ2-2; 7 bases are shared with TRBD1. From germline, CDR1 is MGHRA and CDR2 YSYEKL. The CDR3 is 17 residues long. The ends lost 2 bases at V and 0 bases at J; junction bases unmatched: 6.

The chain couples TRBV20-1 to TRBJ2-7; 8 nucleotides line up with TRBD1. V was pared by 6 bases and J by 5 bases, with 12 bases of the junction left unmatched. Looked up from germline, CDR1 is DFQATT and CDR2 is SNEGSKA (reference sequence). The CDR3 is made up of 14 amino acids. CDR3 loop: CSAQPGQGQNEQYF. The CDR3 region has the DNA TGCAGTGCCCAGCCCGGACAGGGCCAAAACGAGCAGTACTTC.

This clonotype has a count of ten or more. V usage is TRBV27 and J usage is TRBJ2-5; D might be TRBD1 (6 bases). The CDR3 sequence is 13 residues long. Trimming took off 4 bases at V and 5 bases at J, with 11 bases between the two ends. The germline V gene has CDR1 MNHEY and CDR2 SMNVEV (reference sequence). The CDR3: CASSSRGRETQYF. The CDR3 nucleotides read TGTGCCAGCAGTTCCAGGGGCAGGGAGACCCAGTACTTC.